This TCR beta chain was captured in a study of shared clonotypes between healthy human individuals. Study-level results: Researchers found naive subsets generally carried larger estimated richness than memory subsets. Non-shared clonotypes were found to have lower generation probabilities than the clonotypes that were shared by all four of the sorted-subset donors. When naive CD4 clonotypes were compared across a handful of donors, approximately 5% were shared.

Naive-designated CD8 cells lacked CD45RO, were positively enriched for CCR7, and omitted terminally differentiated effector memory CD45RA+ cells. The donor cohort consisted entirely of Caucasian adults residing in Nashville, Tennessee. The length of the CDR3 is 15 residues. V lost 6 bases to trimming and J lost 7 bases, with 19 bases between them. The germline gives CDR1 MNHEY, CDR2 SMNVEV (reference sequence). As concerns this clone: Its antigen is unknown.

Sequencing used immunoSEQ multiplex PCR; TCRdb keeps in-frame clones, though not all of them. Here the sample spans about 2.2 million clones, about 92% being singletons. The chain is built from TRBV27 and TRBJ2-1, with a weak D call TRBD2 (6 bases). Input material: naive CD8+ T cells from PBMCs. The sequence was obtained from a young man in good health. Some clones in this sample may be carry-over from other donors' samples. The CDR3 here is CASRYGTDVINEQFF. CDR3 DNA sequence: TGTGCCAGCAGATATGGGACTGACGTTATAAATGAGCAGTTCTTC.